Below are 25 T cell receptor beta chains sequenced from a single sample in a study of regulatory T cells in long-lasting Graves disease. The time point was: newly diagnosed GD, antithyroid drugs for less than 3 months. Construction of the TCR library relied on RNA isolated from PBMCs. Building the TCR beta libraries relied on iRepertoire HTBI primers, and CDR3 regions underwent Arm-PCR. TCRdb used MiXCR to reprocess the multiplex PCR reads, holding one entry per CDR3 protein. In the table there are some 400,000 distinct CDR3 sequences, about 15% of which are singletons. The same sample was also studied in work on T cells in Graves' hyperthyroidism and ophthalmopathy.

The sequencing here drew on peripheral blood mononuclear cells (PBMCs), taken at new diagnosis, from a patient treated with antithyroid drugs. These receptors all come from a woman aged 25 to 39 with Graves disease.

This clonotype was picked up many times. CDR3 loop: CASSYGGGNEKLFF. The CDR3 region has the DNA TGTGCCAGCAGTTATGGGGGGGGGAATGAAAAACTGTTTTTT. The rearrangement joins TRBV6-9 to TRBJ1-4; D is perhaps TRBD1 (5 bases). The germline V gene has CDR1 MNHGY and CDR2 SVAAGI. V gave up 2 bases and J gave up 5 bases, with 9 bases separating them. The CDR3 contains 14 residues.

The sample holds many counts of this clonotype. This chain joins TRBV20-1 and TRBJ2-5; maybe TRBD2 (6 bases). CDR1 DFQATT and CDR2 SNEGSKA come from the germline V gene (reference sequence). Trimming removed 3 bases from V and 6 bases from J, with 14 bases in between. The CDR3 is 13 residues long. CDR3 sequence (DNA): TGCAGTGCTAGTCCTACTAGCACGAAGACCCAGTACTTC. Its protein is CSASPTSTKTQYF.

A remark on this clonotype: A read error may be the cause here, since a much bigger clone is one base away. The chain couples TRBV30 to TRBJ2-7, with 10 positions matching TRBD2. The CDR3 runs to 16 residues. Trimming took 3 bases from V and 7 from J; bases not matched to a gene: 15. Germline CDR1 is GTSNPN and CDR2 is SVGIG (reference sequence). The CDR3 loop is CAWSGPSSGRRYEQYF. CDR3 in DNA: TGTGCCTGGAGCGGCCCTTCTAGCGGGAGAAGGTATGAGCAGTACTTC.

The rearrangement joins TRBV3-1 to TRBJ2-2; 7 positions match TRBD2. CDR1 LGHDT and CDR2 YNNKEL come from the germline V gene (reference sequence). This CDR3 has 15 amino acids. V was clipped by 1 base and J by 5 bases; unmatched bases: 4. This chain's CDR3 is CASSQAGTKTGELFF. The CDR3 coding sequence is TGTGCCAGCAGCCAAGCCGGGACTAAGACCGGGGAGCTGTTTTTT.

The table lists this clonotype with many counts. The chain links TRBV5-6 to TRBJ2-3, with 12 nucleotides matching TRBD2. After removal of 0 bases from V and 5 bases from J, the junction contained 10 bases not matched to a gene. This CDR3 spans 18 amino acids. Germline CDR1 is SGHDT and CDR2 is YYEEEE. The CDR3 nucleotides read TGTGCCAGCAGCTTGGCCGTCCTAGCGGGAGGGCGGGGAGATACGCAGTATTTT. Translation: CASSLAVLAGGRGDTQYF.

Many counts were recorded for this clonotype. The chain couples TRBV28 to TRBJ1-1; D ambiguous. The CDR3 is 12 residues long. Trimming took off 7 bases at V and 5 bases at J, with 11 bases between the two ends. Germline CDR1 and CDR2: MDHEN and SYDVKM. The CDR3 nucleotides read TGTGCCAGCACCTTATTCGGTACTGAAGCTTTCTTT. This sequence encodes CASTLFGTEAFF.

The V call is TRBV5-6, the J call TRBJ1-1; D is uncertain. The CDR3 is 15 amino acids. Per germline, CDR1 SGHDT and CDR2 YYEEEE. V lost 2 bases, J lost 1 base, and 12 bases lay in between. CDR3 loop: CASSFRSIPNTEAFF. CDR3 sequence (DNA): TGTGCCAGCAGCTTCCGTTCCATTCCGAACACTGAAGCTTTCTTT.

Many counts were recorded for this clonotype. The chain uses TRBV12-3 or TRBV12-4 and TRBJ2-6; D is uncertain. Trimming stripped 8 bases from V and 0 bases from J, with 5 bases between. The CDR3 is made up of 13 amino acids. The CDR3 DNA follows: TGTGCCAGCTGCCTCTCTGGGGCCAACGTCCTGACTTTC. Residues: CASCLSGANVLTF.

This clonotype has ten or more counts. V and J are TRBV3-1 and TRBJ2-7, with 14 positions matching TRBD2. Per germline, CDR1 LGHDT and CDR2 YNNKEL (reference sequence). The CDR3 length is 14 residues. The junction had 0 bases not matched to a gene; V was cut back by 3 bases and J by 5 bases. The CDR3 region is CASSQGLAGDEQYF. CDR3 nucleotide sequence: TGTGCCAGCAGCCAGGGACTAGCGGGAGACGAGCAGTACTTC.

This clonotype was counted ten times or more. This sequence joins TRBV10-3 and TRBJ2-3, with D perhaps matching TRBD1 (5 bases). Germline V gene lookup returns CDR1 ENHRY and CDR2 SYGVKD. Trimming shortened V by 6 bases and J by 2 bases, and 18 bases separated the two germline ends. This CDR3 spans 16 amino acids. The CDR3 spells CAISGLTETYTDTQYF. The DNA of the CDR3 is TGTGCCATCAGCGGGTTGACAGAAACCTACACAGATACGCAGTATTTT.

This clonotype has only a few counts. This chain links TRBV9 with TRBJ2-5; 7 bases align to TRBD1. The V gene's germline CDR1 is SGDLS and CDR2 YYNGEE. With V trimmed by 3 bases and J by 3 bases, 5 bases remained unmatched. There are 14 residues in the CDR3. The CDR3 region has the DNA TGTGCCAGCAGCGGCCGGGACAGAAAAGAGACCCAGTACTTC. Its protein is CASSGRDRKETQYF.

This clonotype was observed a handful of times. The V call is TRBV9, the J call TRBJ2-1; 10 positions agree with TRBD2. The V gene end was trimmed by 4 bases and the J gene end by 5 bases; junction bases not matched to a gene: 6. The CDR3 is 15 residues long. Germline V gene data show CDR1 as SGDLS and CDR2 as YYNGEE. The CDR3 reads CASSTWTSGNNEQFF. The CDR3, as DNA: TGTGCCAGCAGCACCTGGACTAGCGGCAACAATGAGCAGTTCTTC.

J is TRBJ2-6 and V is TRBV27; D remains ambiguous. V lost 10 bases and J lost 8, with 18 bases in between. Per the germline V gene, CDR1 is MNHEY and CDR2 is SMNVEV (reference sequence). The CDR3 extends over 14 amino acids. CDR3 in amino acids: CATRAYGVTNVLTF. The CDR3 nucleotides read TGTGCCACACGCGCATATGGGGTTACCAACGTCCTGACTTTC.

In this sample, this clonotype turned up many times. The V and J genes are TRBV7-3 and TRBJ2-3, with 10 bases matching TRBD1. V was clipped by 6 bases and J by 2 bases; unmatched bases: 5. The CDR3 runs 15 residues. Germline V lookup: CDR1 SGHTA, CDR2 FQGTGA. The CDR3: CASSLGTGDTDTQYF. The CDR3 DNA is TGTGCCAGCAGTTTGGGGACAGGGGACACAGATACGCAGTATTTT.

The chain couples TRBV12-3 or TRBV12-4 to TRBJ1-6; D uncertain. V was trimmed by 3 bases and J by 6 bases, leaving 12 bases between them. The CDR3 is 15 residues long. CDR3 sequence (DNA): TGTGCCAGCAGTTTGTTGGCCGCTCCTAATTCACCCCTCCACTTT. This sequence encodes CASSLLAAPNSPLHF.

The gene calls are TRBV12-3 or TRBV12-4 and TRBJ2-3; perhaps TRBD2 as D (6 bases). V was shortened by 6 bases and J by 2 bases, with 15 bases between the two germline ends. The CDR3 sequence is 15 residues long. DNA for the CDR3: TGTGCCAGCAGGCGGCGGGACTCCTACACAGATACGCAGTATTTT. This codes for CASRRRDSYTDTQYF.

This clonotype was seen many times. V gene TRBV7-8 combines with J gene TRBJ2-5; 9 positions agree with TRBD1. Germline lookup yields CDR1 SGHVS and CDR2 FQNEAQ. The CDR3 extends over 15 amino acids. The V segment lost 5 bases and the J segment 5 bases; nucleotides outside the gene matches: 9. CDR3 loop: CASSHTQGAEETQYF. CDR3 in DNA: TGTGCCAGCAGCCACACACAGGGGGCGGAGGAGACCCAGTACTTC.

This clonotype is a singleton in its sample. V gene TRBV19 combines with J gene TRBJ1-6; the match to TRBD1 covers 9 bases. This CDR3 is built from 17 residues. Unmatched junction bases numbered 11, after V lost 6 bases and J lost 5 bases. Germline CDR1 and CDR2: LNHDA and SQIVND (reference sequence). The CDR3 sequence is CASSTTMGQGNNSPLHF. The DNA of the CDR3 is TGTGCCAGTAGCACTACCATGGGACAGGGAAATAATTCACCCCTCCACTTT.

This clonotype appeared many times. The CDR3 protein is CSARATSGRRETQYF. CDR3 sequence (DNA): TGCAGTGCTAGAGCAACTAGCGGGAGGAGAGAGACCCAGTACTTC. The V call is TRBV20-1, the J call TRBJ2-5, with 12 bases fitting TRBD2. Unmatched junction bases numbered 4, after V lost 1 base and J lost 4 bases. The CDR3 contains 15 residues. Germline V lookup: CDR1 DFQATT, CDR2 SNEGSKA (reference sequence).

Remarks on this clonotype: A much larger clone is a single base away; this may be a read error. This chain connects TRBV7-2 to TRBJ2-5; D is perhaps TRBD1 (6 bases). The CDR3 is made up of 13 amino acids. V lost 3 bases and J lost 3, with 8 bases in between. In germline, CDR1 is SGHTA, CDR2 FQGNSA. CDR3 DNA: TGTGCCAGCAGCTTTCAGGGGAAAGAGACCCAGTACTTC. Translation: CASSFQGKETQYF.

This chain connects TRBV20-1 to TRBJ2-3, with 8 bases that match TRBD1. V gave up 5 bases and J gave up 4 bases; unmatched junction bases: 8. This CDR3 is 14 amino acids long. CDR1 DFQATT and CDR2 SNEGSKA come from the germline V gene (reference sequence). Here the CDR3 reads CSAWGAGGADTQYF. In nucleotides, the CDR3 is TGCAGTGCTTGGGGGGCAGGGGGCGCAGATACGCAGTATTTT.

This clonotype was found many times. In DNA, the CDR3 is TGTGCCATCAGCTCGAGGGGGGCGACTAATGAAAAACTGTTTTTT. Amino acids: CAISSRGATNEKLFF. The rearrangement uses TRBV10-3 and TRBJ1-4; a possible D gene is TRBD1 (6 bases). Trimming took off 6 bases at V and 2 bases at J, with 13 bases between the two ends. The CDR3 consists of 15 residues. The V gene's germline CDR1 is ENHRY and CDR2 SYGVKD.

This clonotype has at least ten counts. The chain uses TRBV12-3 or TRBV12-4 and TRBJ1-3, with D uncertain. V was pared by 5 bases and J by 6 bases, with 26 bases between. CDR3 size: 18 residues. The DNA for the CDR3 is TGTGCCAGCAGTCTAGAGCCCCGTCTGGACCGCCGCGCAAACACCATATATTTT. Its protein product is CASSLEPRLDRRANTIYF.

This clonotype appeared a few times. The J gene is TRBJ1-5, the V gene TRBV18; D is possibly TRBD1 (5 bases). In germline, CDR1 is KGHSH, CDR2 LQKENI. V was cut by 2 bases and J by 0 bases, with 8 bases left in between. CDR3 length: 15 amino acids. DNA for the CDR3: TGTGCCAGCTCACCATTACAGGATAGCAATCAGCCCCAGCATTTT. It yields the protein CASSPLQDSNQPQHF.

The CDR3 DNA sequence: TGCAGCGCGTGGTCTGGGATGGGTCAGCCCCAGCATTTT. Protein product: CSAWSGMGQPQHF. V gene TRBV29-1 combines with J gene TRBJ1-5, with D hard to call. Germline V lookup: CDR1 SQVTM, CDR2 ANQGSEA. V shed 7 bases and J shed 6 bases, with 16 bases lying between them. The length of the CDR3 is 13 residues.